The clone carrying this T cell receptor beta chain was seen repeatedly, ten times or more. The target antigen is unknown. The data belong to a study of human T cells and chemical hapten exposure. Study conclusions and caveats: Expanded TCRs clustered into significantly more large CDR3 similarity groups than controls, the analysis revealed.

Described time point: pre-sensitization, week 0. Treatment here: therapeutic diphenylcyclopropenone sensitization with weekly scalp DPC. The CDR3 runs 13 residues. Germline-derived CDR1 and CDR2 are SGHTA and FQGNSA. V was trimmed by 2 bases and J by 10 bases, leaving 13 bases between them. In the original workflow: The median was about 89,000 TCRs per sample, ranging roughly 23,224 to 690,600. TCRdb called the RACE reads again in MiXCR, with one record for every CDR3 protein. V and J calls and clone size were set by TCRdb, not the authors. The sample has tens of thousands of distinct CDR3 sequences, approximately 10% seen once.

The TCR comes from a woman aged 40 to 49 with alopecia areata. Some clones in this sample may be carry-over from other donors' samples. The sample in question was whole blood, obtained in connection with sensitization to the hapten diphenylcyclopropenone (DPC). This chain joins TRBV7-2 and TRBJ2-3; D possibly corresponds to TRBD2 (5 bases). CDR3 nucleotide sequence: TGTGCCAGCAGCTTAAGAAACTGGGAGCCGCAGTATTTT. It yields the protein CASSLRNWEPQYF.